These T cell receptor beta chains were read from a single sample in a study of cytomegalovirus exposure and HLA in healthy donors. Sequencing was performed with immunoSEQ multiplex PCR; in TCRdb, only in-frame clones are kept and a portion is missing. The sample holds around 64,000 clones, roughly two thirds seen once. The sample was PBMCs. The receptors were gathered from a woman in her fifties or sixties in good health and CMV-seronegative. CDR3s include the opening cysteine and the closing phenylalanine or tryptophan. D genes are given only for firm matches.

j_gene: TRBJ2-1; d_gene: .; v_gene: TRBV25-1; CDR3aa: CASSELVDNEQFF; CDR3nt: TGTGCCAGCAGTGAATTAGTTGACAATGAGCAGTTCTTC
j_gene: TRBJ1-4; d_gene: .; v_gene: TRBV15; CDR3aa: CATSRDLQFTEKLFF; CDR3nt: TGTGCCACCAGCAGAGATCTCCAGTTTACTGAAAAACTGTTTTTT
j_gene: TRBJ2-5; d_gene: TRBD1; v_gene: TRBV6-5; CDR3aa: CASTAETGGQETQYF; CDR3nt: TGTGCCAGCACCGCGGAGACAGGGGGCCAAGAGACCCAGTACTTC
j_gene: TRBJ2-2; d_gene: TRBD1; v_gene: TRBV10-2; CDR3aa: CASSVGTGDTGELFF; CDR3nt: TGCGCCAGCAGCGTTGGGACAGGGGACACCGGGGAGCTGTTTTTT
j_gene: TRBJ2-7; d_gene: TRBD2; v_gene: TRBV7-9; CDR3aa: CASSLAPSGFGEQYF; CDR3nt: TGTGCCAGCAGCTTAGCCCCTAGCGGTTTTGGCGAGCAGTACTTC
j_gene: TRBJ2-3; d_gene: TRBD2; v_gene: TRBV5-8; CDR3aa: CASSAGLAGVSADTQYF; CDR3nt: TGTGCCAGCAGCGCCGGACTAGCGGGAGTATCGGCAGATACGCAGTATTTT
j_gene: TRBJ1-4; d_gene: .; v_gene: TRBV5-1; CDR3aa: CASSPRSGGVEKLFF; CDR3nt: TGCGCCAGCAGCCCACGGTCGGGGGGAGTGGAAAAACTGTTTTTT
j_gene: TRBJ2-7; d_gene: TRBD2; v_gene: TRBV15; CDR3aa: CATSRHGTSGYEQYF; CDR3nt: TGTGCCACCAGCAGACACGGGACTAGCGGCTACGAGCAGTACTTC
j_gene: TRBJ2-7; d_gene: TRBD1; v_gene: TRBV27; CDR3aa: CASSGTGAREQYF; CDR3nt: TGTGCCAGCAGTGGTACAGGGGCTCGCGAGCAGTACTTC
j_gene: TRBJ2-5; d_gene: .; v_gene: TRBV28; CDR3aa: CASSGPGETQYF; CDR3nt: TGTGCCAGCAGTGGACCGGGGGAGACCCAGTACTTC
j_gene: TRBJ2-3; d_gene: TRBD2; v_gene: TRBV5-1; CDR3aa: CASSLYTSGGTDTQYF; CDR3nt: TGCGCCAGCAGCCTCTATACTAGCGGGGGCACAGATACGCAGTATTTT